The TCR beta chain described here comes from a study of blood T cell repertoires in COVID-19. The V gene's germline CDR1 is LGHDT and CDR2 YNNKEL (reference sequence). J lost 4 bases, V lost 1 base, and 7 bases had no gene match. The CDR3 is 15 amino acids. Here immunoSEQ multiplex PCR was the method, and the copy in TCRdb shows in-frame clones only, minus some. The sample carries more than 55,000 clones, about 80% recorded once. This clone was seen a few times. The clonotype was recovered from an elderly man with active or convalescent COVID-19. Sequenced input: peripheral blood. The J gene is TRBJ2-7, the V gene TRBV3-1 (or the pseudogene TRBV3-2); 7 bases are a match to TRBD2. CDR3 protein: CASSQGGRGKYEQYF. CDR3 nucleotide sequence: TGTGCCAGCAGCCAAGGTGGGCGGGGGAAATACGAGCAGTACTTC.